A selection of T cell receptor beta chains follows, all from one sample in a study of T-cell memory formation after mild COVID-19. MiXCR, applied by TCRdb to the 5' RACE reads, yields one record per CDR3 protein. The sample lists about 600,000 distinct CDR3 sequences; less than 25% were seen once. The source material was PBMCs or a T cell subset sorted from them (not recorded which). The receptors were sampled from an adult woman who had mild COVID-19 (a few samples of this study predate the infection). Cell type and time point are not known. CDR3s include the opening cysteine and the closing phenylalanine or tryptophan. Fields, in order: J gene, CDR3 length, V gene, D gene, clone size, CDR3 DNA, CDR3 protein. The D gene is left open where the match is weak. The size entry is marked missing in some rows and otherwise reads once, few, many or a size class.

TRBJ2-1 15 TRBV11-2 NA NA TGTGCCAGCAGCTTCCTAGCGAACCTAGGCAATGAGCAGTTCTTC CASSFLANLGNEQFF
TRBJ2-3 18 TRBV12-3/TRBV12-4 TRBD2 NA TGTGCCAGCAGTCCAAGGGGGGGGACTAGCGGGGGTGCAGATACGCAGTATTTT CASSPRGGTSGGADTQYF
TRBJ2-1 15 TRBV11-1 TRBD1 NA TGTGCCAGCAGCCAGGGACAGGGGATCTACAATGAGCAGTTCTTC CASSQGQGIYNEQFF
TRBJ2-5 16 TRBV24-1 TRBD2 many TGTGCCACCAGTGACGCAGGGACTAGCGAACAAGAGACCCAGTACTTC CATSDAGTSEQETQYF
TRBJ2-3 15 TRBV7-3 TRBD2 few TGTGCCAGCAGCTTATACGGGGGGGCCACAGATACGCAGTATTTT CASSLYGGATDTQYF
TRBJ2-2 16 TRBV5-6 TRBD1 NA TGTGCCAGCAGCCCCGGGGACAGGGGTCCTATCGGGGAGCTGTTTTTT CASSPGDRGPIGELFF
TRBJ2-5 13 TRBV7-8 NA few TGTGCCAGCAGCTTAATCCTCCAAGAGACCCAGTACTTC CASSLILQETQYF
TRBJ1-6 14 TRBV6-2/TRBV6-3 NA NA TGTGCCAGCAAACTCCGGGCCTGGAATTCACCCCTCCACTTT CASKLRAWNSPLHF
TRBJ2-7 11 TRBV2 NA NA TGTGCCATCCTGGCAGGGGCCCGGGCGTACTTC CAILAGARAYF
TRBJ2-1 16 TRBV29-1 TRBD2 NA TGCAGCGTTGAAGATCTGGCTAGCGGGAAATTGAATGAGCAGTTCTTC CSVEDLASGKLNEQFF
TRBJ1-2 15 TRBV7-9 NA few TGTGCCAGCAGCCCCCCGAGTGTGTTGGAAAGAGGCTACACCTTC CASSPPSVLERGYTF